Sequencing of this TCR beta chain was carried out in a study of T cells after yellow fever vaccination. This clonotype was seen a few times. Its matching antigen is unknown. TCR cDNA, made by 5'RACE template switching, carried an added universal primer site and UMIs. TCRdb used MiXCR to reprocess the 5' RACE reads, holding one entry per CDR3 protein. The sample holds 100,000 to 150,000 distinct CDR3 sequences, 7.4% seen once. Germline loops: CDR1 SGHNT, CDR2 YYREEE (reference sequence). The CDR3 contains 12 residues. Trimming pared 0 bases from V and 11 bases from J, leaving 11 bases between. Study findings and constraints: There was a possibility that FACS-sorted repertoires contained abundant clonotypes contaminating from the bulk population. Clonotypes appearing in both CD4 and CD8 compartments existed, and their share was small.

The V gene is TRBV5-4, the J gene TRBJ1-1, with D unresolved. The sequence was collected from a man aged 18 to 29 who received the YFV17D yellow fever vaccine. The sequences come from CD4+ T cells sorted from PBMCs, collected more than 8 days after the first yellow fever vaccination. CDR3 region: CASSLAAGGAFF. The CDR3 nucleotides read TGTGCCAGCAGCTTGGCCGCGGGAGGGGCTTTCTTT.